This paragraph reports one T cell receptor beta chain. Its antigen has not been determined. Base-call qualities are not available, and no considerably larger clone is one nucleotide away. This entry comes from a study of blood T cell repertoires in COVID-19 (dated by TCRdb to about 2020). In the study overall: Collaborator samples came from the United States, Italy and Spain and covered acute and convalescent phases of COVID-19. Deeply sampled blood TCRbeta repertoires from subjects exposed to, actively infected with, or recovered from COVID-19 were included in the dataset. HLA class I and class II types, where available, came from metadata supplied by the sample provider rather than from assay-based typing. The samples were drawn from the first 160 participants of the ongoing ImmuneRACE study and from roughly 1,300 subjects provided by 6 global collaborators. A freely available public database, intended as a resource for researchers studying the immune response to SARS-CoV-2, is where the repertoires were released. The material from the prospective study consisted of cDNA or gDNA derived from T cells, B-cell-depleted T cells, or PBMCs. Nearly every sample came with metadata listing a de-identified subject ID, COVID-19 status, age in years and sex.

At the junction V is shortened by 1 base and J by 6 bases, with 15 bases in between. Counted from cysteine to phenylalanine, this CDR3 has 15 amino acids. Only the CDR3 DNA is retained, 45 bases long and in frame from the first base. The germline V gene yields SGHAT for CDR1 and FQNNGV for CDR2. TCRbeta CDR3 regions were amplified from genomic DNA using the immunoSEQ Assay, a bias-controlled multiplex PCR. As for how the authors treated the data: The number of nucleated cells in each sample was estimated from the amplification of reference gene primers within the assay. Sequence reads were collapsed and filtered to measure the absolute abundance of every unique TCRbeta CDR3 rearrangement. Productive Simpson clonality was computed per sample as the square root of Simpson's diversity index over productive rearrangements. Entries here come from immuneACCESS through TCRdb and include only in-frame sequences with V and J called. Some clones fail to appear in such tables; in the studies checked, an unresolved V gene covers under half of the shortfall, and the cause of the remainder is unknown. V and J calls and clone size are those listed in that table; D and trimming were worked out from the DNA. Counted in this sample were about 130,000 clones; 84% of them appeared once. More than 10% of the sample comes from the top ten.

Whole blood was collected in K2EDTA tubes by collaborating institutions according to the institutions' own protocols. Collaborator samples were shipped for TCRbeta analysis as frozen whole blood, isolated PBMCs, or DNA extracted from either sample type. Study-wide findings and limitations: The quantity of clinical and demographic metadata differed by source and by participant and was supplied without curation.

Sequenced: peripheral blood. The chain couples TRBV11-2 to TRBJ1-1; TRBD1 could be the D gene, as 6 bases match. The sequence was obtained from a woman aged 60-70 years with acute or convalescent COVID-19. CDR3 sequence: CASSLVSQGRAEAFF. The nucleotide sequence reads as follows: TGTGCCAGCAGCTTAGTATCTCAGGGGAGGGCTGAAGCTTTCTTT.